Following are 26 T cell receptor beta chains from one sample sequenced in a study of CD8+CD57+ T cells in acquired aplastic anemia. Those patients picked for sequencing had displayed CD8+CD57+ cell expansion on flow cytometry. Genomic DNA provided the template from which TCR beta VDJ and CDR3 profiles were obtained. TCRdb called the reads again in MiXCR, with one record for every CDR3 protein. The table has 200,000 to 250,000 distinct CDR3 sequences, 65% seen once; the top ten hold roughly 53%. The sequenced sample was sorted CD4+, CD8+, or CD8+CD57+ T cells (not recorded which) from PBMCs. The receptors shown here come from a human donor with aplastic anemia.

This chain connects TRBV24-1 to TRBJ2-5; 7 bases are shared with TRBD2. Trimming cost V 6 bases and J 7 bases; bases outside gene matches: 7. This CDR3 has 13 residues. The V gene's germline CDR1 is KGHDR and CDR2 SFDVKD. The CDR3 DNA reads TGTGCCACCAGTACTCCTAGCGGCCCGACCCAGTACTTC. Its translation: CATSTPSGPTQYF.

This chain connects TRBV7-8 to TRBJ1-5; D gene uncertain. This CDR3 has 14 residues. The V gene's germline CDR1 is SGHVS and CDR2 FQNEAQ. Trimming removed 7 bases at V and 8 bases at J, with 18 bases between. As DNA, the CDR3 is TGTGCCAGCAACCCAAGGGAGCCTTTTGAGCCCCAGCATTTT. Translated, it gives CASNPREPFEPQHF.

The chain is built from TRBV20-1 and TRBJ2-1; perhaps TRBD2 as D (6 bases). The CDR3 is 14 amino acids. V gave up 2 bases and J gave up 6 bases, with 14 bases separating them. The germline V gene has CDR1 DFQATT and CDR2 SNEGSKA (reference sequence). The chain's CDR3 is CSARTPGEANEQFF. The CDR3 DNA is TGCAGTGCTAGAACCCCGGGAGAGGCCAATGAGCAGTTCTTC.

This clonotype has only a few counts. DNA for the CDR3: TGTGCCAGCTGGGCAGGGACTTCACCCCTCCACTTT. Translated: CASWAGTSPLHF. This chain uses TRBV6-5 with TRBJ1-6, with D possibly matching TRBD1 (5 bases). The V end was cut by 8 bases, the J end by 9 bases, with 11 bases between. This CDR3 contains 12 residues. Germline CDR1 is MNHEY and CDR2 is SVGAGI.

This chain links TRBV9 with TRBJ2-1, with 7 bases that match TRBD2. V lost 4 bases to trimming and J lost 5 bases; unmatched junction nucleotides: 12. Germline CDR1 and CDR2: SGDLS and YYNGEE. The CDR3 has 16 amino acids. The CDR3 nucleotides read TGTGCCAGCAGCCTCAGATTAGCGGGTGTCAACAATGAGCAGTTCTTC. Translation: CASSLRLAGVNNEQFF.

Points on this clonotype: One junction end disagrees with the germline gene, perhaps due to a read error. The gene calls are TRBV15 and TRBJ2-5, with TRBD2 matching over 12 bases. This CDR3 has 20 residues. Germline V lookup: CDR1 LNHNV, CDR2 YYDKDF (reference sequence). Here the CDR3 DNA reads TGTGCCACCAGCAGCTCACTAGCGGGGGGCTACCAAATCAACCCAGAGACTCAGTACTTC. Encoded protein: CATSSSLAGGYQINPETQYF.

V is TRBV11-2 and J is TRBJ2-1; TRBD2 aligns across 9 bases. The CDR3 runs 15 residues. V shed 3 bases, J shed 4 bases, and the junction held 4 bases outside the gene matches. Germline V gene sequence: CDR1 SGHAT, CDR2 FQNNGV. The CDR3 loop is CASSFGAGGYNEQFF. The CDR3 DNA reads as TGTGCCAGCAGCTTTGGGGCGGGAGGGTACAATGAGCAGTTCTTC.

The genes are TRBV12-3 or TRBV12-4 and TRBJ2-3; 9 nucleotides line up with TRBD2. V shed 6 bases, J shed 4 bases, and the junction held 8 bases outside the gene matches. This CDR3 is 15 amino acids long. The CDR3 nucleotides are TGTGCCAGCAGCATTAGCGGGAGCTCCTCAGATACGCAGTATTTT. Protein sequence: CASSISGSSSDTQYF.

The table lists this clonotype with a count of one. V is TRBV20-1 and J is TRBJ2-7, with 7 positions matching TRBD2. Germline trimming cut 5 bases from V and 3 bases from J; bases unmatched to any gene: 7. CDR3 size: 13 residues. Germline loops: CDR1 DFQATT, CDR2 SNEGSKA (reference sequence). CDR3 sequence (DNA): TGCAGTGCTTCTAGCGGAGACATCTACGAGCAGTACTTC. Amino acids: CSASSGDIYEQYF.

The V call is TRBV3-1, the J call TRBJ1-1, with D unresolved. Germline CDR1 reads LGHDT; CDR2 reads YNNKEL (reference sequence). Trimming pared 1 base from V and 10 bases from J, leaving 13 bases between. CDR3 size: 13 residues. CDR3 region: CASSQVRVSGAFF. For the CDR3, the DNA is TGTGCCAGCAGCCAAGTGCGAGTGAGTGGAGCTTTCTTT.

This rearrangement joins TRBV20-1 to TRBJ1-1; a weak D match, TRBD1 (5 bases). Per germline, CDR1 DFQATT and CDR2 SNEGSKA (reference sequence). This CDR3 is 12 amino acids long. Trimming stripped 2 bases from V and 6 bases from J, with 10 bases between. The CDR3 DNA is TGCAGTGCTAGACCGAGGGACGCTGAAGCTTTCTTT. Translating gives CSARPRDAEAFF.

V and J are TRBV4-2 and TRBJ2-1, with 10 bases identical to TRBD2. The ends lost 1 base at V and 1 base at J; junction bases unmatched: 1. The CDR3 sequence is 16 residues long. The germline V gene encodes CDR1 LGHNA and CDR2 YNFKEQ. In DNA form, the CDR3 reads TGTGCCAGCAGCCAAGTAGCGGGAGGATCCTACAATGAGCAGTTCTTC. This gives the protein CASSQVAGGSYNEQFF.

This clonotype was detected ten times or more. The chain has TRBV5-1 and TRBJ2-7, with 11 bases that match TRBD1. Germline V gene sequence: CDR1 SGHRS, CDR2 YFSETQ. This CDR3 is built from 15 residues. The V and J ends lost 4 bases and 4 bases, in that order; junction bases with no gene match: 7. The CDR3 DNA sequence: TGCGCCAGCAGCCGGTGGACAGGGGGCTGGTACGAGCAGTACTTC. This encodes CASSRWTGGWYEQYF.

V usage is TRBV7-2 and J usage is TRBJ2-3, with D perhaps matching TRBD2 (5 bases). V was clipped by 1 base and J by 8 bases, with 10 bases between them. Germline CDR1 reads SGHTA; CDR2 reads FQGNSA. This CDR3 has 13 amino acids. The DNA of the CDR3 is TGTGCCAGCAGCTTAGATCCCGGGGTTACGCAGTATTTT. Translating gives CASSLDPGVTQYF.

In its sample, this clonotype was seen once. The V and J genes are TRBV5-4 and TRBJ1-2; D may be TRBD1 (5 bases). V was cut by 2 bases and J by 14 bases, with 13 bases left in between. This CDR3 contains 11 residues. The germline CDR1 and CDR2 sequences are SGHNT and YYREEE (reference sequence). CDR3 amino acids: CASSFMSGLTF. Written as DNA, the CDR3 is TGTGCCAGCAGCTTTATGTCAGGGCTTACCTTC.

In its sample, this clonotype was seen many times. The chain carries TRBV9 and TRBJ1-2; 10 positions agree with TRBD1. Germline CDR1 SGDLS, CDR2 YYNGEE. Trimming took 4 bases from V and 3 from J; bases not matched to a gene: 15. The CDR3 is made up of 18 amino acids. The CDR3 reads CASSPVTGDRGNYYGYTF. In nucleotides, the CDR3 is TGTGCCAGCAGCCCCGTCACCGGGGACAGGGGAAATTACTATGGCTACACCTTC.

Concerning this clonotype: A much larger clone is a single base away; this may be a read error. The V gene is TRBV12-5, the J gene TRBJ1-2; TRBD1 matches 12 bases. The V segment lost 7 bases and the J segment 6 bases; nucleotides outside the gene matches: 6. This CDR3 comprises 14 residues. CDR1 and CDR2 (germline): LGHNT, FRNRAP. The DNA of the CDR3 is TGTGCTAGTGATCCGGGACAGGGGGCCGATGGCTACACCTTC. Its translation: CASDPGQGADGYTF.

In this sample, this clonotype turned up once. The chain recombines TRBV12-3 or TRBV12-4 with TRBJ1-2; D is unclear. The CDR3 totals 13 residues. V lost 3 bases, J lost 7 bases, and 12 bases lay in between. The CDR3: CASSFKDGVGYTF. The CDR3 DNA is TGTGCCAGCAGTTTTAAAGACGGAGTTGGCTACACCTTC.

This clonotype showed up many times. The chain links TRBV5-1 to TRBJ1-1, with D possibly being TRBD1 (6 bases). CDR1 SGHRS and CDR2 YFSETQ come from the germline V gene. This CDR3 is 15 amino acids long. V shed 2 bases and J shed 6 bases, with 17 bases lying between them. CDR3 protein: CASSFGVGAGSEAFF. CDR3 DNA sequence: TGCGCCAGCAGCTTCGGAGTGGGGGCGGGCTCTGAAGCTTTCTTT.

V usage is TRBV19 and J usage is TRBJ1-1; D is uncertain. The germline V gene encodes CDR1 LNHDA and CDR2 SQIVND (reference sequence). The V and J ends lost 0 bases and 4 bases respectively, with 6 bases between them. The CDR3 is 13 residues long. The chain's CDR3 is CASSIDTGTEAFF. CDR3 nucleotide sequence: TGTGCCAGTAGTATAGACACTGGCACTGAAGCTTTCTTT.

This chain joins TRBV29-1 and TRBJ2-5; 7 bases are shared with TRBD1. The ends lost 6 bases at V and 0 bases at J; junction bases unmatched: 7. This CDR3 has 14 amino acids. CDR1 is SQVTM, CDR2 ANQGSEA, per germline. The CDR3 region is CSVRDSPYQETQYF. The CDR3, as DNA: TGCAGCGTCAGGGACAGTCCGTACCAAGAGACCCAGTACTTC. The complete variable domain, with remaining parts taken from reference TRBV29-1 and TRBJ2-5, reads SAVISQKPSRDICQRGTSLTIQCQVDSQVTMMFWYRQQPGQSLTLIATANQGSEATYESGFVIDKFPISRPNLTFSTLTVSNMSPEDSSIYLCSVRDSPYQETQYFGPGTRLLVL.

The J gene is TRBJ2-5, the V gene TRBV20-1, with 10 bases identical to TRBD1. Per the germline V gene, CDR1 is DFQATT and CDR2 is SNEGSKA (reference sequence). This CDR3 has 20 amino acids. V lost 4 bases and J lost 4; bases outside the gene matches: 24. As DNA, the CDR3 is TGCAGTGCTACAGACCATGGACAGGGGGGGTGGAGGGGTTTAGGAGAGACCCAGTACTTC. Amino acids: CSATDHGQGGWRGLGETQYF.

This clonotype was seen only a few times. CDR3 protein: CASSIAGGEQFF. Here the CDR3 DNA reads TGTGCCAGTAGTATTGCGGGAGGTGAGCAGTTCTTC. The chain is built from TRBV19 and TRBJ2-1; 8 nucleotides agree with TRBD2. CDR3 length: 12 residues. The V gene's germline CDR1 is LNHDA and CDR2 SQIVND (reference sequence). After removal of 3 bases from V and 9 bases from J, the junction contained 1 base not matched to a gene.

This clonotype was counted many times. V is TRBV7-9 and J is TRBJ2-7, with TRBD2 as a possible D gene (6 bases). This CDR3 comprises 14 residues. Trimming took off 3 bases at V and 3 bases at J, with 12 bases between the two ends. Germline V lookup: CDR1 SEHNR, CDR2 FQNEAQ (reference sequence). The DNA for the CDR3 is TGTGCCAGCAGCTTGACGGGAGTGGACTACGAGCAGTACTTC. It translates to CASSLTGVDYEQYF.

The genes are TRBV10-1 and TRBJ1-1, with TRBD1 matching over 7 bases. The CDR3 sequence is 13 residues long. V shed 6 bases, J shed 3 bases, and the junction held 4 bases outside the gene matches. Germline V CDR1 and CDR2: WNHNN, SYGVQD (reference sequence). The CDR3 sequence is CASSDRDYTEAFF. In nucleotides, the CDR3 is TGCGCCAGCAGCGACAGGGATTACACTGAAGCTTTCTTT.

The chain employs TRBV24-1 and TRBJ1-1; TRBD1 is a possible D gene (5 bases). V lost 2 bases to trimming and J lost 11 bases, with 11 bases between them. The CDR3 loop spans 12 amino acids. Germline CDR1 KGHDR, CDR2 SFDVKD. The CDR3 DNA reads as TGTGCCACCAGTGATTCGGACAAACCCGCTTTCTTT. Encoded protein: CATSDSDKPAFF.